This record concerns one T cell receptor (beta chain) sequence. The antigen this receptor binds is unknown. No quality values exist for individual bases; no much larger clone is one base distant. The library relied on the immunoSEQ multiplex PCR assay. In the authors' own workflow: A statistical classification framework was built to diagnose cytomegalovirus status from the catalog of TCR beta chain sequences. Held by TCRdb, this immuneACCESS table contains in-frame sequences only and omits some clones. Under half of the omission traces to an unresolved V gene where checked; the cause of the rest is unknown. V, J and clone size reflect that table, while D and trimming were determined from the DNA. Here the sample has nearly 110,000 clones; less than 90% occur a single time. The ten largest account for about 1.8% of the sample. The sample comes from a study of cytomegalovirus exposure and HLA in healthy donors (dated by TCRdb to about 2017). Context from the whole study: According to a later analysis, one platform produced both the roughly 120 validation repertoires and the 720 or so repertoires of the first cohort. The study was designed to test whether signatures of past pathogen exposure could be identified by cataloging public T cell receptors. A separate validation cohort of roughly 130 different subjects was used in addition to the roughly 670-subject first cohort. To predict cytomegalovirus infection status, the study brought together high-throughput TCR immunosequencing, statistical association of individual TCRs with disease status, and machine learning.

Separate from the approximately 730-subject first cohort, the validation cohort of roughly 130 subjects was the group to which the donors belonged. Based on the germline V gene, the CDR1 and CDR2 sequences are SGDLS and YYNGEE. The CDR3 runs 15 amino acids, cysteine and phenylalanine included. Of all the DNA, just the CDR3 is kept, 45 bases in frame from base 1. V is reduced by 0 bases and J by 4 bases, leaving a spacing of 11 bases between them. The paper's findings and limits, for the study overall: Most TCR sequences were seen in very few donors, while some public TCRs were found in many individuals. In vitro tests confirmed that a few of the cytomegalovirus-associated TCR beta chains recognize cytomegalovirus antigens. In both the original and validation cohorts, the classifier was reported to diagnose cytomegalovirus status with high specificity and sensitivity. In the study, about 150 TCR beta chains were listed as associated with cytomegalovirus. A later analysis lacked HLA typing for the validation cohort, so it scored co-occurrence in that cohort across all 110 or so repertoires. A later analysis found that TCRs clustered in the first cohort also tended to co-occur in the roughly 120 validation repertoires, with 94% of cluster scores above 0. It was suggested by the authors that the approach could potentially be generalized to other disease states and immunological phenotypes.

Sample: PBMCs. Here the chain combines TRBV9 and TRBJ1-5, with no reliable assignment of the D segment. The TCR was taken from a woman under 30 in good health and CMV-seropositive. The CDR3 region has the sequence CASSVGSTYNQPQHF. The nucleotide sequence is TGTGCCAGCAGCGTAGGGAGCACTTATAATCAGCCCCAGCATTTT.